This T cell receptor (beta chain) appears in the sequencing data of a study of T cell repertoires in cytomegalovirus infection. Via MiXCR, TCRdb re-called the reads, giving one row per CDR3 protein. The repertoire holds 200,000 to 300,000 distinct CDR3 sequences, with under 8.5% as singletons. This clonotype was observed at least ten times. The CDR3 is made up of 16 amino acids. CDR1 and CDR2 from the germline V gene are MNHEY and SVGEGT. This chain links TRBV6-2 or TRBV6-3 with TRBJ2-3; tentatively, D is TRBD1 or TRBD2 (5 bases each). Material for sequencing was PBMCs. The sequence derives from a human donor in good health (CMV status not recorded). Some clones in this sample may be carry-over from other donors' samples. This CDR3 is CAAGQVTVISTDTQYF. In nucleotides, the CDR3 is TGTGCTGCGGGCCAGGTGACAGTAATTTCCACAGATACGCAGTATTTT.